Below, 28 T cell receptor beta chains from the same sample are listed, as sequenced in a study of T cells in Graves' hyperthyroidism and ophthalmopathy (dated by TCRdb to about 2019). Libraries were made using multiplex PCR. TCRdb names Illumina HiSeq 2000 as the instrument used. The TCR beta CDR3 regions were amplified from the RNA transcripts. The first round of RT-PCR for the TCR CDR3 was performed with the HTBI primer set and the Qiagen OneStep RT-PCR kit. In-frame beta chains were kept once TCRdb had trimmed the public reads at Q25 with fastp and called clones with MiXCR. Here each entry gathers all rows of one CDR3 protein and keeps the most common genes and DNA. This sample comprises about 400,000 distinct CDR3 sequences, approximately 15% of them detected only once. The leading ten clones occupy roughly 15% of the sample. Specimen: blood. These TCRs come from a woman aged 18-35 years with Graves' hyperthyroidism.

This clonotype was found a few times. The V gene is TRBV19, the J gene TRBJ2-1; 9 nucleotides line up with TRBD1. Trimming cost V 7 bases and J 8 bases; bases outside gene matches: 18. The CDR3 has 17 amino acids. Germline values: CDR1 LNHDA, CDR2 SQIVND (reference sequence). CDR3 amino acids: CASTTSRTGTGSHEQFF. The DNA of the CDR3 is TGTGCCAGTACCACATCCAGAACCGGGACAGGGTCCCATGAGCAGTTCTTC. Full variable domain (rest looked up from reference TRBV19 and TRBJ2-1): DGGITQSPKYLFRKEGQNVTLSCEQNLNHDAMYWYRQDPGQGLRLIYYSQIVNDFQKGDIAEGYSVSREKKESFPLTVTSAQKNPTAFYLCASTTSRTGTGSHEQFFGPGTRLTVL.

This clonotype has ten or more counts. The rearrangement uses TRBV20-1 and TRBJ2-5, with 9 bases lining up with TRBD1. The CDR3 extends over 14 amino acids. V was pared by 5 bases and J by 2 bases, with 6 bases of the junction left unmatched. Germline V gene sequence: CDR1 DFQATT, CDR2 SNEGSKA (reference sequence). The CDR3 here is CSAGPGTGQETQYF. CDR3 nucleotide sequence: TGCAGTGCTGGACCGGGGACAGGGCAAGAGACCCAGTACTTC.

This clonotype came up many times. The rearrangement joins TRBV2 to TRBJ2-3; D not resolved. V lost 8 bases and J lost 6, with 15 bases in between. The CDR3 has 13 amino acids. The V gene's germline CDR1 is SNHLY and CDR2 FYNNEI. CDR3 amino acids: CASGPTTQDTQYF. CDR3 nucleotides: TGTGCCAGCGGCCCGACCACCCAGGATACGCAGTATTTT.

The CDR3: CASSFERDGQPQHF. CDR3 coding DNA: TGTGCCAGCAGTTTTGAGAGGGATGGTCAGCCCCAGCATTTT. The chain links TRBV6-1 to TRBJ1-5; no definite D call. Germline CDR1 reads MNHNS; CDR2 reads SASEGT. Trimming shortened V by 5 bases and J by 6 bases, and 14 bases separated the two germline ends. CDR3 length equals 14 residues.

This clonotype was observed a few times. The V gene is TRBV9, the J gene TRBJ2-5; possible D gene TRBD2, 6 bases. Germline V gene sequence: CDR1 SGDLS, CDR2 YYNGEE. This CDR3 region has 13 residues. Trimming stripped 0 bases from V and 13 bases from J, with 16 bases between. The chain's CDR3 is CASSVVVGGIRYF. CDR3 coding DNA: TGTGCCAGCAGCGTAGTTGTGGGGGGAATTCGGTACTTC.

The J gene is TRBJ2-6, the V gene TRBV27; TRBD1 matches 7 bases. V lost 6 bases to trimming and J lost 0 bases; unmatched junction nucleotides: 8. This CDR3 is built from 17 residues. The germline CDR1 and CDR2 sequences are MNHEY and SMNVEV (reference sequence). Here the CDR3 DNA reads TGTGCCAGCAGCCCGACAGGGCCCAGCTCTGGGGCCAACGTCCTGACTTTC. Protein: CASSPTGPSSGANVLTF.

V usage is TRBV7-2 and J usage is TRBJ2-7; TRBD1 agrees at 9 bases. V was clipped by 5 bases and J by 3 bases; unmatched bases: 11. Germline loops: CDR1 SGHTA, CDR2 FQGNSA. The CDR3 has 16 residues. The CDR3 region has the DNA TGTGCCAGCAGCCCAAGCCTGGGACAGGGCGTCTACGAGCAGTACTTC. Amino acid sequence: CASSPSLGQGVYEQYF.

CDR3 residues: CAICNVPGQGKNEQFF. Written as DNA, the CDR3 is TGTGCCATCTGTAATGTTCCGGGACAGGGCAAGAATGAGCAGTTCTTC. The V call is TRBV6-2 or TRBV6-3, the J call TRBJ2-1, with 9 bases fitting TRBD1. V dropped 10 bases and J dropped 7; count of bases not matched to a gene: 17. Germline CDR1 reads MNHEY; CDR2 reads SVGEGT. CDR3 length: 16 amino acids.

In its sample, this clonotype was seen many times. The gene calls are TRBV12-3 or TRBV12-4 and TRBJ1-1, with D perhaps TRBD1 (5 bases). V lost 1 base to trimming and J lost 0 bases, with 9 bases between them. The CDR3 has 15 amino acids. CDR3 loop: CASSLVGGVNTEAFF. The CDR3, as DNA: TGTGCCAGCAGTTTAGTCGGGGGGGTGAACACTGAAGCTTTCTTT.

This clonotype appeared a few times. V gene TRBV10-3 combines with J gene TRBJ2-5, with 10 bases aligning to TRBD1. Trimming took 0 bases from V and 5 from J; bases not matched to a gene: 21. The CDR3 consists of 21 residues. The germline CDR1 and CDR2 sequences are ENHRY and SYGVKD. This CDR3 is CAISESTIQNRRQGAGETQYF. CDR3 bases: TGTGCCATCAGTGAGTCGACAATCCAGAACCGACGACAGGGGGCTGGGGAGACCCAGTACTTC.

The rearrangement joins TRBV27 to TRBJ1-2, with D maybe TRBD1 (5 bases). CDR3 length equals 15 residues. Trimming removed 5 bases at V and 1 base at J, with 14 bases between. Germline CDR1 reads MNHEY; CDR2 reads SMNVEV (reference sequence). The CDR3 spells CASSGGTKFNYGYTF. CDR3 DNA: TGTGCCAGCAGTGGAGGGACGAAATTTAACTATGGCTACACCTTC.

This clonotype came up many times. The chain joins TRBV6-1 to TRBJ1-6, with D perhaps matching TRBD1 (5 bases). V shed 6 bases and J shed 4 bases, with 13 bases lying between them. Germline V lookup: CDR1 MNHNS, CDR2 SASEGT. The CDR3 consists of 15 residues. CDR3 DNA sequence: TGTGCCAGCAGACCCGGGACGGTGTATAATTCACCCCTCCACTTT. This translates into CASRPGTVYNSPLHF.

This clonotype appeared many times. The genes are TRBV18 and TRBJ2-1; 7 bases agree with TRBD2. With V trimmed by 2 bases and J by 1 base, 5 bases remained unmatched. The CDR3 has 16 amino acids. Per the germline V gene, CDR1 is KGHSH and CDR2 is LQKENI. This CDR3 reads CASSPLGGISYNEQFF. The CDR3 nucleotides are TGTGCCAGCTCACCATTGGGAGGGATTTCCTACAATGAGCAGTTCTTC.

The chain combines TRBV6-1 with TRBJ2-1, with 13 bases matching TRBD2. V trimming: 5 bases; J trimming: 10 bases; junction bases outside the gene matches: 8. The CDR3 has 15 amino acids. Germline CDR1 and CDR2: MNHNS and SASEGT. CDR3: CASSFTSGRAGEQFF. Written as DNA, the CDR3 is TGTGCCAGCAGTTTCACTAGCGGGAGGGCCGGGGAGCAGTTCTTC.

This rearrangement joins TRBV24-1 to TRBJ2-6; perhaps TRBD2 as D (5 bases). This CDR3 region has 17 residues. Deletions cut 11 bases from V and 3 bases from J, with 22 bases between. CDR1 KGHDR and CDR2 SFDVKD come from the germline V gene. The CDR3 sequence is CAISGSTSPFGANVLTF. DNA for the CDR3: TGTGCCATCTCGGGGTCCACCAGCCCTTTTGGGGCCAACGTCCTGACTTTC.

This clonotype was seen only a few times. J is TRBJ2-2 and V is TRBV18; 8 bases align to TRBD1. Trimming at V came to 3 bases and at J to 5 bases, leaving 8 bases not matched to a gene. There are 16 residues in the CDR3. Germline V gene sequence: CDR1 KGHSH, CDR2 LQKENI. This CDR3 is CASSPIGQGWTGELFF. Written as DNA, the CDR3 is TGTGCCAGCTCACCCATCGGACAGGGCTGGACCGGGGAGCTGTTTTTT.

The chain combines TRBV6-2 or TRBV6-3 with TRBJ2-3, with 8 bases fitting TRBD2. V shed 6 bases, J shed 2 bases, and the junction held 7 bases outside the gene matches. Germline assignment: CDR1 MNHEY and CDR2 SVGEGT. The length of the CDR3 is 15 residues. CDR3 region: CASSQLAGNTDTQYF. The CDR3 DNA is TGTGCCAGCAGCCAATTAGCGGGGAACACAGATACGCAGTATTTT.

J is TRBJ2-7 and V is TRBV2; D is unresolved. V lost 7 bases to trimming and J lost 2 bases, with 9 bases between them. This CDR3 region has 12 residues. In germline, CDR1 is SNHLY, CDR2 FYNNEI. The CDR3: CASTKGAYEQYF. The CDR3, as DNA: TGTGCCAGCACCAAAGGAGCCTACGAGCAGTACTTC.

This clonotype was counted many times. This chain joins TRBV7-2 and TRBJ2-7; 9 bases map to TRBD1. The junction had 5 bases not matched to a gene; V was cut back by 3 bases and J by 2 bases. The CDR3 runs 15 residues. CDR1 and CDR2 from the germline V gene are SGHTA and FQGNSA. The CDR3 region is CASSLQQGAAYEQYF. In nucleotides, the CDR3 is TGTGCCAGCAGCTTGCAACAGGGGGCGGCCTACGAGCAGTACTTC.

The chain's CDR3 is CASSLLQGAEAGGRDEQFF. The CDR3 nucleotides read TGTGCCAGCAGTTTGTTACAGGGGGCTGAAGCGGGAGGGCGGGACGAGCAGTTCTTC. The genes are TRBV28 and TRBJ2-1; possible D gene TRBD2, 10 bases. Trimming shortened V by 3 bases and J by 10 bases, and 31 bases separated the two germline ends. The CDR3 is 19 amino acids. Germline CDR1 and CDR2: MDHEN and SYDVKM.

A few counts support this clonotype. The gene calls are TRBV12-3 or TRBV12-4 and TRBJ2-5; 9 bases agree with TRBD2. With 7 bases clipped from V and 5 bases from J, the junction kept 11 bases outside the gene matches. The CDR3 runs 15 residues. The chain's CDR3 is CASTPLAGPGETQYF. The CDR3 DNA sequence: TGTGCCAGCACCCCACTAGCGGGCCCGGGGGAGACCCAGTACTTC.

The rearrangement links TRBV4-1 to TRBJ2-5, with D perhaps given as TRBD1 or TRBD2 (5 bases each). CDR1 is MGHRA and CDR2 is YSYEKL in the germline V gene. CDR3 length equals 14 residues. Trimming pared 3 bases from V and 1 base from J, leaving 9 bases between. CDR3 in DNA: TGCGCCAGCAGCCAGAGGGGTCTCCAAGAGACCCAGTACTTC. This encodes CASSQRGLQETQYF.

This clonotype was observed at least ten times. The chain has TRBV7-2 and TRBJ1-1; no definite D call. Deletions cut 2 bases from V and 1 base from J, with 8 bases between. The CDR3 has 14 residues. CDR1 and CDR2 from the germline V gene are SGHTA and FQGNSA. The CDR3 loop reads CASSLTPGNTEAFF. The CDR3 DNA reads TGTGCCAGCAGCTTAACCCCGGGGAACACTGAAGCTTTCTTT.

This clonotype turned up a few times. V and J are TRBV13 and TRBJ2-1, with D perhaps TRBD1 (6 bases). This CDR3 is built from 11 residues. Germline CDR1 is PRHDT and CDR2 is FYEKMQ (reference sequence). The CDR3 loop is CASADSHEQFF. CDR3 in DNA: TGTGCATCAGCGGACAGCCATGAGCAGTTCTTC.

The V gene is TRBV29-1, the J gene TRBJ2-2; D perhaps matches TRBD1 (6 bases). The V gene lost 7 bases and the J gene lost 6 bases, with 12 bases spanning the gap. Germline lookup yields CDR1 SQVTM and CDR2 ANQGSEA. The CDR3 length is 12 residues. CDR3: CSAGQTPGELFF. For the CDR3, the DNA is TGCAGCGCCGGACAGACCCCCGGGGAGCTGTTTTTT.

This clonotype appeared a few times. This chain connects TRBV7-8 to TRBJ1-2; 7 bases align to TRBD1. The CDR3 is 15 amino acids. The junction had 7 bases not matched to a gene; V was cut back by 4 bases and J by 2 bases. Germline V CDR1 and CDR2: SGHVS, FQNEAQ. The CDR3 reads CASSSRDSPNYGYTF. For the CDR3, the DNA is TGTGCCAGCAGCTCCCGGGACAGCCCAAACTATGGCTACACCTTC.

In its sample, this clonotype was seen many times. The V call is TRBV7-3, the J call TRBJ2-5, with TRBD2 as a possible D gene (7 bases). V lost 5 bases and J lost 4, with 17 bases in between. The germline gives CDR1 SGHTA, CDR2 FQGTGA. The CDR3 has 15 residues. CDR3 region: CASSPSGGLLETQYF. The CDR3, as DNA: TGTGCCAGCAGCCCATCCGGGGGGCTGCTAGAGACCCAGTACTTC.

This sequence joins TRBV5-1 and TRBJ1-4; the D gene is possibly TRBD1 (5 bases). Trimming took off 1 base at V and 0 bases at J, with 10 bases between the two ends. Germline V CDR1 and CDR2: SGHRS, YFSETQ. The CDR3 runs 16 residues. Here the CDR3 reads CASSLPGGATNEKLFF. The CDR3 coding sequence is TGCGCCAGCAGCTTGCCGGGGGGGGCAACTAATGAAAAACTGTTTTTT.